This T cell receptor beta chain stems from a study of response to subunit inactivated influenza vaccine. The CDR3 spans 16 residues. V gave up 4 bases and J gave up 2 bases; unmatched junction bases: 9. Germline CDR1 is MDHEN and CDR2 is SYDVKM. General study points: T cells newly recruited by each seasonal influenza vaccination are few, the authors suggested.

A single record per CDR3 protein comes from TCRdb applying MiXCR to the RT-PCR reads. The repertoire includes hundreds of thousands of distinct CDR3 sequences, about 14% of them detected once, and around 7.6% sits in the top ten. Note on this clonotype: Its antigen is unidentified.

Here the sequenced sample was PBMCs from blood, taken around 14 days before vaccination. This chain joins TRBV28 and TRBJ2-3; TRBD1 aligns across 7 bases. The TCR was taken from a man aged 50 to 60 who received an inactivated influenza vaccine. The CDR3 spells CASSSQGGYPTDTQYF. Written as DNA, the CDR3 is TGTGCCAGCAGTTCCCAAGGGGGCTACCCCACAGATACGCAGTATTTT.